This passage covers 7 T cell receptor beta chains from one sample sequenced in a study of breast tumors, draining lymph nodes, adjacent tissues. Samples came from axillary lymph nodes draining the breast cancer. From the multiplex PCR reads, TCRdb called clonotypes with MiXCR, one entry per CDR3 protein. The sample contains approximately 190,000 distinct CDR3 sequences, approximately 33% of which appear only once. The sequenced sample was axillary lymph node tissue. The receptor source for this set is a female donor with breast cancer. Some clones in this sample may be carry-over from other donors' samples.

This clonotype was counted many times. The gene calls are TRBV12-3 or TRBV12-4 and TRBJ2-5, with TRBD1 as a possible D gene (7 bases). This CDR3 spans 15 amino acids. Trimming removed 2 bases at V and 4 bases at J, with 14 bases between. For the CDR3, the DNA is TGTGCCAGCAGTTTAAGACAGGGAGGTGGAGAGACCCAGTACTTC. Protein sequence: CASSLRQGGGETQYF.

This clonotype was found a few times. This may stem from a read error, because a much larger clone lies one nucleotide away. The V and J genes are TRBV20-1 and TRBJ2-1, with D maybe TRBD1 (8 bases). V lost 5 bases and J lost 8, with 16 bases in between. Germline values: CDR1 DFQATT, CDR2 SNEGSKA (reference sequence). The CDR3 has 13 amino acids. The CDR3 sequence is CSAGQGGQYEQFF. In DNA form, the CDR3 reads TGCAGTGCTGGACAGGGAGGGCAATATGAGCAGTTCTTC.

This chain uses TRBV2 with TRBJ1-1; tentatively, D is TRBD1 (5 bases). V lost 4 bases and J lost 4, with 10 bases in between. The CDR3 length is 13 residues. Germline assignment: CDR1 SNHLY and CDR2 FYNNEI. In nucleotides, the CDR3 is TGTGCCAGCAGTGGGACATTCGGCACTGAAGCTTTCTTT. Protein sequence: CASSGTFGTEAFF.

This clonotype was observed many times. In nucleotides, the CDR3 is TGTGCCAGCAGCGTAGGGGAGGGGACTAGCGACGAGCAGTACTTC. This codes for CASSVGEGTSDEQYF. This rearrangement joins TRBV9 to TRBJ2-7; 10 bases are a match to TRBD2. The CDR3 covers 15 residues. After removal of 0 bases from V and 5 bases from J, the junction contained 5 bases not matched to a gene. Germline loops: CDR1 SGDLS, CDR2 YYNGEE.

This clonotype was seen at least ten times. The J gene is TRBJ2-7, the V gene TRBV5-4; the match to TRBD2 covers 12 bases. The length of the CDR3 is 15 residues. J lost 3 bases, V lost 4 bases, and 5 bases had no gene match. The germline V gene has CDR1 SGHNT and CDR2 YYREEE (reference sequence). The CDR3 spells CASSDGTSGFYEQYF. In DNA form, the CDR3 reads TGTGCCAGCAGCGACGGGACTAGCGGGTTCTACGAGCAGTACTTC. Full variable domain (outside the CDR3, taken from reference TRBV5-4 and TRBJ2-7): ETGVTQSPTHLIKTRGQQVTLRCSSQSGHNTVSWYQQALGQGPQFIFQYYREEENGRGNFPPRFSGLQFPNYSSELNVNALELDDSALYLCASSDGTSGFYEQYFGPGTRLTVT.

This clonotype was counted ten times or more. The chain couples TRBV7-6 to TRBJ2-1; possible D gene TRBD2, 7 bases. Germline CDR1 is SGHVS and CDR2 is FNYEAQ. V dropped 6 bases and J dropped 5 bases, with 20 bases sitting between them. The CDR3 sequence is 16 residues long. CDR3 DNA: TGTGCCAGCAGTCTGGGGGGGCTAAGGGGCCACAATGAGCAGTTCTTC. Translated: CASSLGGLRGHNEQFF. Variable domain in full (rest from reference TRBV7-6 and TRBJ2-1): GAGVSQSPRYKVTKRGQDVALRCDPISGHVSLYWYRQALGQGPEFLTYFNYEAQQDKSGLPNDRFSAERPEGSISTLTIQRTEQRDSAMYRCASSLGGLRGHNEQFFGPGTRLTVL.

As concerns this clonotype: Since a much larger clone is just one base distant, this may be a read error. The V gene is TRBV4-3, the J gene TRBJ1-2; the D is unclear. The CDR3 contains 14 residues. Trimming took 2 bases from V and 7 from J, leaving 14 bases between them. Per the germline V gene, CDR1 is LGHNA and CDR2 is YSLEER. CDR3 nucleotide sequence: TGCGCCAGCAGCCAAAACGTGGAGGTGGGTGGCTACACCTTC. It translates to CASSQNVEVGGYTF.